The 20 T cell receptor beta chains below come from one sample, sequenced in a study of shared clonotypes between healthy human individuals. Clones were read by immunoSEQ multiplex PCR, and TCRdb kept only the in-frame ones, dropping some. The profile shows 500,000 or so clones, 95% to 96% of them singletons. Source material: naive CD4+ T cells sorted from blood. Indicated subset: CD45RA+ positively selected. These receptors all come from a woman between 25 and 40 years old in good health.

The chain has TRBV5-5 and TRBJ2-7; TRBD2 agrees at 11 bases. Germline trimming cut 4 bases from V and 4 bases from J; bases unmatched to any gene: 7. Germline V gives CDR1 SGHKS, CDR2 YYEKEE (reference sequence). The CDR3 loop spans 15 amino acids. The CDR3 is CASSLTSGISYEQYF. CDR3 nucleotide sequence: TGTGCCAGCAGCCTGACTAGCGGGATATCGTACGAGCAGTACTTC.

The gene calls are TRBV28 and TRBJ1-4, with D unresolved. Trimming stripped 3 bases from V and 15 bases from J, with 11 bases between. Germline V gene data show CDR1 as MDHEN and CDR2 as SYDVKM. The CDR3 has 11 amino acids. The CDR3 region has the DNA TGTGCCAGCAGTTTGGGGTATGGGGTGTTTTTT. Its protein is CASSLGYGVFF.

The chain carries TRBV30 and TRBJ2-2; 9 positions agree with TRBD1. From germline, CDR1 is GTSNPN and CDR2 SVGIG (reference sequence). The CDR3 contains 15 residues. The V segment lost 4 bases and the J segment 2 bases; nucleotides outside the gene matches: 5. CDR3 in DNA: TGTGCCTGGACTCCGGGACAGGGTAACACCGGGGAGCTGTTTTTT. Its protein product is CAWTPGQGNTGELFF.

The V and J genes are TRBV19 and TRBJ1-1; a possible D gene is TRBD1 (5 bases). Germline assignment: CDR1 LNHDA and CDR2 SQIVND (reference sequence). Trimming removed 6 bases at V and 0 bases at J, with 23 bases between. The CDR3 contains 18 residues. For the CDR3, the DNA is TGTGCCAGTAGCGAACTACCCGGGGGGGGTCCCTTGAACACTGAAGCTTTCTTT. Protein sequence: CASSELPGGGPLNTEAFF.

V is TRBV30 and J is TRBJ2-1; TRBD2 aligns across 12 bases. This CDR3 has 14 amino acids. With 7 bases clipped from V and 6 bases from J, the junction kept 7 bases outside the gene matches. Germline CDR1 and CDR2: GTSNPN and SVGIG (reference sequence). CDR3 coding DNA: TGTGCCTCCGGTCGACTAGCGGGAGCCAATGAGCAGTTCTTC. Its protein is CASGRLAGANEQFF.

Only one count was recorded for this clone. V gene TRBV28 combines with J gene TRBJ2-3, with D perhaps matching TRBD1 (6 bases). Germline CDR1 MDHEN, CDR2 SYDVKM. Trimming pared 5 bases from V and 2 bases from J, leaving 14 bases between. The CDR3 runs to 15 residues. The CDR3 DNA reads TGTGCCAGCAGTCGATTTACAGGGTCCACAGATACGCAGTATTTT. Translation: CASSRFTGSTDTQYF.

The chain has TRBV5-1 and TRBJ2-7, with TRBD2 identical over 7 bases. Trimming at V came to 4 bases and at J to 2 bases, leaving 9 bases not matched to a gene. This CDR3 has 15 amino acids. Germline V gene lookup returns CDR1 SGHRS and CDR2 YFSETQ. CDR3 DNA sequence: TGCGCCAGCAGCCCCGGGACTACGGTCCCCTACGAGCAGTACTTC. Protein sequence: CASSPGTTVPYEQYF.

The chain couples TRBV7-2 to TRBJ1-2, with a tentative D call TRBD1 (6 bases). Germline CDR1 is SGHTA and CDR2 is FQGNSA. Deletions cut 5 bases from V and 2 bases from J, with 15 bases between. This CDR3 is built from 15 residues. DNA of the CDR3: TGTGCCAGCAGCCTATATAGGGGGGCAAACTATGGCTACACCTTC. This encodes CASSLYRGANYGYTF.

The chain combines TRBV15 with TRBJ1-4; D is perhaps TRBD1 (6 bases). Germline V gene data show CDR1 as LNHNV and CDR2 as YYDKDF (reference sequence). The CDR3 consists of 13 residues. Trimming took 1 base from V and 11 from J, leaving 11 bases between them. The CDR3 DNA sequence: TGTGCCACCAGCAGAGGTACAGGGTGGAAACTGTTTTTT. This translates into CATSRGTGWKLFF. The full variable domain, completed using reference TRBV15 and TRBJ1-4, is DAMVIQNPRYQVTQFGKPVTLSCSQTLNHNVMYWYQQKSSQAPKLLFHYYDKDFNNEADTPDNFQSRRPNTSFCFLDIRSPGLGDTAMYLCATSRGTGWKLFFGSGTQLSVL.

The chain carries TRBV28 and TRBJ1-2; unclear D gene. The CDR3 loop spans 13 amino acids. Germline V gene sequence: CDR1 MDHEN, CDR2 SYDVKM. Trimming took off 6 bases at V and 3 bases at J, with 11 bases between the two ends. The CDR3 nucleotides read TGTGCCAGCAGCCCCCGCCCTTACTATGGCTACACCTTC. This gives the protein CASSPRPYYGYTF.

The chain employs TRBV7-2 and TRBJ2-4, with TRBD2 matching 12 bases. Losses at the gene ends were 5 bases for V and 4 bases for J; bases not matched to a gene: 9. The CDR3 is 17 residues long. The germline V gene encodes CDR1 SGHTA and CDR2 FQGNSA. CDR3: CASSTGGLAGTKNIQYF. CDR3 DNA: TGTGCCAGCAGCACCGGTGGACTAGCGGGAACTAAAAACATTCAGTACTTC.

The J gene is TRBJ1-1, the V gene TRBV6-4, with TRBD1 matching over 7 bases. After removal of 6 bases from V and 2 bases from J, the junction contained 6 bases not matched to a gene. CDR1 MRHNA and CDR2 SNTAGT come from the germline V gene. This CDR3 has 14 residues. The CDR3 bases are TGTGCCAGCAGGGGGACAGCCTTTAACACTGAAGCTTTCTTT. Residues: CASRGTAFNTEAFF.

This chain joins TRBV7-9 and TRBJ2-1, with 8 bases that match TRBD2. The V segment lost 5 bases and the J segment 8 bases; nucleotides outside the gene matches: 14. This CDR3 comprises 16 residues. Germline CDR1 and CDR2: SEHNR and FQNEAQ (reference sequence). The DNA for the CDR3 is TGTGCCAGCAGCGCCTTACTAGCGGACATAGGGGATGAGCAGTTCTTC. It codes for CASSALLADIGDEQFF.

The genes are TRBV7-2 and TRBJ2-7, with a weak D call TRBD2 (6 bases). Germline-derived CDR1 and CDR2 are SGHTA and FQGNSA. Trimming stripped 4 bases from V and 2 bases from J, with 18 bases between. This CDR3 region has 16 residues. CDR3 nucleotide sequence: TGTGCCAGCAGCTCCCGAAAGGAGGGGATGGCCTACGAGCAGTACTTC. Its protein product is CASSSRKEGMAYEQYF.

This chain links TRBV27 with TRBJ1-2; D might be TRBD1 (6 bases). CDR3 length: 14 amino acids. V shed 5 bases and J shed 6 bases, with 16 bases lying between them. In germline, CDR1 is MNHEY, CDR2 SMNVEV (reference sequence). CDR3 nucleotides: TGTGCCAGCAGTCCCATGTGGAGGGACAATGGCTACACCTTC. It specifies CASSPMWRDNGYTF.

This clone is a singleton in its sample. The rearrangement uses TRBV19 and TRBJ1-2; the D is unclear. This CDR3 region has 15 residues. Germline V gene lookup returns CDR1 LNHDA and CDR2 SQIVND (reference sequence). Trimming cost V 8 bases and J 2 bases, with 18 bases left between them. Written as DNA, the CDR3 is TGTGCCAGTTTCGAGGAGGGTAAGGACAACTATGGCTACACCTTC. Translated, it gives CASFEEGKDNYGYTF.

The genes are TRBV9 and TRBJ1-5; no definite D call. Trimming took off 3 bases at V and 3 bases at J, with 7 bases between the two ends. The CDR3 totals 13 residues. Germline V CDR1 and CDR2: SGDLS, YYNGEE. This CDR3 reads CASSAGDNQPQHF. Written as DNA, the CDR3 is TGTGCCAGCAGCGCCGGGGACAATCAGCCCCAGCATTTT. Complete variable domain (other parts from reference TRBV9 and TRBJ1-5): DSGVTQTPKHLITATGQRVTLRCSPRSGDLSVYWYQQSLDQGLQFLIQYYNGEERAKGNILERFSAQQFPDLHSELNLSSLELGDSALYFCASSAGDNQPQHFGDGTRLSIL.

The chain links TRBV19 to TRBJ2-1; maybe TRBD1 (5 bases). Trimming pared 2 bases from V and 2 bases from J, leaving 10 bases between. Germline CDR1 is LNHDA and CDR2 is SQIVND (reference sequence). This CDR3 has 15 residues. DNA of the CDR3: TGTGCCAGTAGTATAAGTGGGGCAACCTACAATGAGCAGTTCTTC. Translated, it gives CASSISGATYNEQFF.

The chain recombines TRBV28 with TRBJ1-4, with D hard to call. V was shortened by 6 bases and J by 3 bases, with 11 bases between the two germline ends. The CDR3 length is 14 residues. The germline V gene encodes CDR1 MDHEN and CDR2 SYDVKM. In DNA form, the CDR3 reads TGTGCCAGCAGGGGTGCGGGCGCTAATGAAAAACTGTTTTTT. As protein: CASRGAGANEKLFF.

V gene TRBV5-1 combines with J gene TRBJ2-2; D is ambiguous. Germline V lookup: CDR1 SGHRS, CDR2 YFSETQ. CDR3 length equals 14 residues. Trimming took off 6 bases at V and 0 bases at J, with 9 bases between the two ends. CDR3 nucleotides: TGCGCCAGCATGAGTCCGGCGAACACCGGGGAGCTGTTTTTT. Translating gives CASMSPANTGELFF.